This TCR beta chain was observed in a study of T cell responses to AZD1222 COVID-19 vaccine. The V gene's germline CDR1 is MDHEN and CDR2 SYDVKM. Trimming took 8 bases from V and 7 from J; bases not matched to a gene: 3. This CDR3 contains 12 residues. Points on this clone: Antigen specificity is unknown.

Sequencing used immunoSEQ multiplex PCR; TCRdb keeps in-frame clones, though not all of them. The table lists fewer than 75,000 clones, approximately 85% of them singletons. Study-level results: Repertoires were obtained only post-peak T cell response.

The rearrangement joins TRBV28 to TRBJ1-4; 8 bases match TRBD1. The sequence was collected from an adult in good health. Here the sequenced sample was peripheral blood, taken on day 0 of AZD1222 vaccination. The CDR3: CASRTGIEKLFF. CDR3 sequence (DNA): TGTGCCAGCCGGACAGGGATTGAAAAACTGTTTTTT.